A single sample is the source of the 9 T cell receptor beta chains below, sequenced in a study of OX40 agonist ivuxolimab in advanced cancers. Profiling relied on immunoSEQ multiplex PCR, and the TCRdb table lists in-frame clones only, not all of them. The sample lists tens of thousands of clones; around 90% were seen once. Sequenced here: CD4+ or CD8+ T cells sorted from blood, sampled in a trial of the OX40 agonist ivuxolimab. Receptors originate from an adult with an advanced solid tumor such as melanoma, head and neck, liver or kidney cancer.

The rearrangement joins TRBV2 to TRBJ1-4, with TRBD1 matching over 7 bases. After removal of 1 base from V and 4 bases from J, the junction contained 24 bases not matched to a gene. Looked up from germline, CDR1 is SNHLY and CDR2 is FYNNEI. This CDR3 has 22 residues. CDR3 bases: TGTGCCAGCAGTGAAGGCGTGGGGCACTTAGAGAGCCTCGGGACAGTTAATGAAAAACTGTTTTTT. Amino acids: CASSEGVGHLESLGTVNEKLFF.

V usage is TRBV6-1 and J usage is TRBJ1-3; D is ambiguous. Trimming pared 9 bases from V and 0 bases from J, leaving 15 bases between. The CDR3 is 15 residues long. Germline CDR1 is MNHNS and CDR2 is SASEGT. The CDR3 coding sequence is TGTGCCAGAGGGCGCAGGAAATTCTCTGGAAACACCATATATTTT. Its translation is CARGRRKFSGNTIYF.

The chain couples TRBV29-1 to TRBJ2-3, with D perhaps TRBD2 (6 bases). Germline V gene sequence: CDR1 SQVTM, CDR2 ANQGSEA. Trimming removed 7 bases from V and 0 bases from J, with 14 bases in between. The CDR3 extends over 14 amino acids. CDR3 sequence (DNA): TGCAGCGCCGTTCTGGGGACTAGCACAGATACGCAGTATTTT. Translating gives CSAVLGTSTDTQYF.

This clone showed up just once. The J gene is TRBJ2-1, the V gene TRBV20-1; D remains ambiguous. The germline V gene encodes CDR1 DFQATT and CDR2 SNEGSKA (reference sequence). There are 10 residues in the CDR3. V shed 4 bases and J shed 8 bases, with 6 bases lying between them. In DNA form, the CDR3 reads TGCAGTGCTACTTTGGATGAGCAGTTCTTC. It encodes CSATLDEQFF.

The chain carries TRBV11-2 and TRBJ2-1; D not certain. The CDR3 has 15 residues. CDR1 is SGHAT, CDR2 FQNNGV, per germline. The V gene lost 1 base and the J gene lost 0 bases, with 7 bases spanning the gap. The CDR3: CASSLVADSYNEQFF. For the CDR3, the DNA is TGTGCCAGCAGCTTAGTGGCGGACTCCTACAATGAGCAGTTCTTC.

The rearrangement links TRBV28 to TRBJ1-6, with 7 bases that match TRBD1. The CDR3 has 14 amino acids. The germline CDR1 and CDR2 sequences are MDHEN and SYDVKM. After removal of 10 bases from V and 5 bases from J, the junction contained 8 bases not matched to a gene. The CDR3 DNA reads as TGTGCCATCGAAGGGGGCTTCAATAATTCACCCCTCCACTTT. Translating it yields CAIEGGFNNSPLHF.

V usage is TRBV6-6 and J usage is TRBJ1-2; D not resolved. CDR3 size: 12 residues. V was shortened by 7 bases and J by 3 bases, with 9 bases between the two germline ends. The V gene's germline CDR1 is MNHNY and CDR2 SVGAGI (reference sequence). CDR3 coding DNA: TGTGCCAGCAATAATTGGGACTATGGCTACACCTTC. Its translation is CASNNWDYGYTF.

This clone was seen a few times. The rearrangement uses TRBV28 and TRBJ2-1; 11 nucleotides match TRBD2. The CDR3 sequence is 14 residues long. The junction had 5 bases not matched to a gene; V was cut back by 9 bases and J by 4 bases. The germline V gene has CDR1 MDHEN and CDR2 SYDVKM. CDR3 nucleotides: TGTGCCAGTAAGGGACTAGCGGATTACAATGAGCAGTTCTTC. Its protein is CASKGLADYNEQFF.

The CDR3: CASSVAGSPLTGELFF. CDR3 sequence (DNA): TGTGCCAGCAGCGTAGCTGGGTCCCCCCTTACCGGGGAGCTGTTTTTT. The chain recombines TRBV9 with TRBJ2-2; D remains unclear. Germline V lookup: CDR1 SGDLS, CDR2 YYNGEE. CDR3 length: 16 residues. V was cut by 0 bases and J by 5 bases, with 14 bases left in between.